Listed below are T cell receptor beta chains from one sample, sequenced in a study of blood T cells in healthy people across ages. TCRdb independently ran MiXCR on the 5' RACE reads; one entry per CDR3 protein. The data show about 800,000 distinct CDR3 sequences, around 50% seen once. The sequenced sample consisted of blood. These receptors came from a man of 80 years or more in good health. The CDR3 runs from the conserved cysteine through the conserved F or W. Each record gives: J gene, V gene, clone size, D gene, CDR3 DNA, CDR3 protein. D genes are given only for firm matches. A row's size may be missing; if present it is once, few, many or a size class.

J: TRBJ2-7; V: TRBV18; size: -; D: -; DNA: TGTGCCAGCTCACCAAGAGGTTCGGGTACCTACGAGCAGTACTTC; CDR3: CASSPRGSGTYEQYF
J: TRBJ2-1; V: TRBV7-2; size: -; D: -; DNA: TGTGCCAGCAGCCGGCTCAGTAACCCTCTCAATGAGCAGTTCTTC; CDR3: CASSRLSNPLNEQFF
J: TRBJ2-5; V: TRBV18; size: few; D: -; DNA: TGTGCCAGCTCACCACCGACGGGTAGACAAGAGACCCAGTACTTC; CDR3: CASSPPTGRQETQYF
J: TRBJ2-7; V: TRBV7-2; size: -; D: TRBD2; DNA: TGTGCCAGCAGCCCCACTAGCGGGAGGGCCGGGAATGAGCAGTACTTC; CDR3: CASSPTSGRAGNEQYF
J: TRBJ1-2; V: TRBV27; size: many; D: -; DNA: TGTGCCAGCAGTTTTACGTTGGGGAGCAGTGGAGGCTACACCTTC; CDR3: CASSFTLGSSGGYTF
J: TRBJ2-7; V: TRBV6-1; size: -; D: -; DNA: TGTGCCAGCAGTGAAGCGGACCCATCCTACGAGCAGTACTTC; CDR3: CASSEADPSYEQYF
J: TRBJ2-1; V: TRBV12-3/TRBV12-4; size: once; D: TRBD2; DNA: TGTGCCAGCAGTTTAGTTGGGACTAGCGGACCCTACAATGAGCAGTTCTTC; CDR3: CASSLVGTSGPYNEQFF
J: TRBJ2-2; V: TRBV10-1; size: -; D: TRBD2; DNA: TGCGCCAGCAGTGGGGGACTAACCCCCGGCCGGGTGAACACCGGGGAGCTGTTTTTT; CDR3: CASSGGLTPGRVNTGELFF
J: TRBJ2-1; V: TRBV20-1; size: -; D: TRBD1; DNA: TGCAGTGCCGAGACAGGGGGGGACAATGAGCAGTTCTTC; CDR3: CSAETGGDNEQFF
J: TRBJ2-1; V: TRBV12-3/TRBV12-4; size: few; D: TRBD1; DNA: TGTGCCAGCAGTCCACCGGGACAGAGATACAATGAGCAGTTCTTC; CDR3: CASSPPGQRYNEQFF
J: TRBJ2-2; V: TRBV5-1; size: -; D: TRBD2; DNA: TGCGCCAGCATTGGGGGGGACGGCGGGGAGCTGTTTTTT; CDR3: CASIGGDGGELFF
J: TRBJ1-5; V: TRBV12-3/TRBV12-4; size: -; D: TRBD1; DNA: TGTGCCAGCAGTTGGGGGACAGGGATGAGTAATCAGCCCCAGCATTTT; CDR3: CASSWGTGMSNQPQHF
J: TRBJ2-6; V: TRBV5-6; size: -; D: -; DNA: TGTGCCAGCAGCCAGGCAGCATCTGGGGCCAACGTCCTGACTTTC; CDR3: CASSQAASGANVLTF
J: TRBJ2-7; V: TRBV29-1; size: -; D: -; DNA: TGCAGCGGCTCGACTACTACAAGGTACAATGAGCAGTACTTC; CDR3: CSGSTTTRYNEQYF
J: TRBJ2-5; V: TRBV7-9; size: -; D: -; DNA: TGTGCCAGCAGCTATGACGCGGGGCTGGAGACCCAGTACTTC; CDR3: CASSYDAGLETQYF
J: TRBJ1-1; V: TRBV20-1; size: -; D: TRBD1; DNA: TGCAGTGCTAGAGATCAAGGACAGGGTCCCACTGAAGCTTTCTTT; CDR3: CSARDQGQGPTEAFF
J: TRBJ2-4; V: TRBV6-6; size: many; D: TRBD1; DNA: TGTGCCAGCAGCAGACAGGGCGAAAACATTCAGTACTTC; CDR3: CASSRQGENIQYF
J: TRBJ1-5; V: TRBV7-2; size: few; D: -; DNA: TGTGCCAGCAGCTTAACCCAAGGGGAGCATCAGCCCCAGCATTTT; CDR3: CASSLTQGEHQPQHF
J: TRBJ2-3; V: TRBV2; size: -; D: TRBD2; DNA: TGTGCCAGCAGAGAACTAGCGGGAGGAGCAGATACGCAGTATTTT; CDR3: CASRELAGGADTQYF
J: TRBJ2-3; V: TRBV5-5; size: -; D: -; DNA: TGTGCCAGCAGCTTGTATCTGGGGAGCACAGATACGCAGTATTTT; CDR3: CASSLYLGSTDTQYF
J: TRBJ2-2; V: TRBV5-4; size: -; D: -; DNA: TGTGCCAGCAGCTCTATTAACCTGAACACCGGGGAGCTGTTTTTT; CDR3: CASSSINLNTGELFF
J: TRBJ2-5; V: TRBV6-1; size: few; D: -; DNA: TGTGCCAGCAGTGAGGGGCATAGGGCGGAAGAGACCCAGTACTTC; CDR3: CASSEGHRAEETQYF
J: TRBJ2-1; V: TRBV12-3/TRBV12-4; size: -; D: TRBD2; DNA: TGTGCCAGCAGTTTAGGTAGTACTAGCGGCTACAATGAGCAGTTCTTC; CDR3: CASSLGSTSGYNEQFF
J: TRBJ2-4; V: TRBV4-3; size: -; D: TRBD1; DNA: TGCGCCAGCAGCGGACCGGGACAGAGGGAAAACATTCAGTACTTC; CDR3: CASSGPGQRENIQYF
J: TRBJ1-1; V: TRBV7-9; size: -; D: -; DNA: TGTGCCAGCAGCTTAGCGAAAGGGAGCACTGAAGCTTTCTTT; CDR3: CASSLAKGSTEAFF
J: TRBJ2-5; V: TRBV18; size: few; D: TRBD1; DNA: TGTGCCAGCTCACCTCTAGGGACAGGGGATGGAGAGACCCAGTACTTC; CDR3: CASSPLGTGDGETQYF
J: TRBJ2-3; V: TRBV9; size: -; D: -; DNA: TGTGCCAGCAGCGAGGATCCCCTACGTGGGGGAACAGATACGCAGTATTTT; CDR3: CASSEDPLRGGTDTQYF
J: TRBJ2-2; V: TRBV4-1; size: -; D: -; DNA: TGCGCCAGCAGCCAAGCACCGGGATTCGCCACCGGGGAGCTGTTTTTT; CDR3: CASSQAPGFATGELFF
J: TRBJ2-1; V: TRBV27; size: few; D: TRBD2; DNA: TGTGCCAGCAGTTTAGTAGCGGGAGTCTCGGATGAGCAGTTCTTC; CDR3: CASSLVAGVSDEQFF
J: TRBJ2-3; V: TRBV15; size: -; D: -; DNA: TGTGCCACCTCGAGCGGAGATACGCAGTATTTT; CDR3: CATSSGDTQYF
J: TRBJ2-1; V: TRBV11-1; size: many; D: -; DNA: TGTGCCAGCAGCTCGCCGGGATCGTACAATGAGCAGTTCTTC; CDR3: CASSSPGSYNEQFF
J: TRBJ2-5; V: TRBV7-2; size: -; D: -; DNA: TGTGCCAGCAGCTCTTCGGTCAGGGGAGAGACCCAGCACTTC; CDR3: CASSSSVRGETQHF
J: TRBJ2-5; V: TRBV28; size: -; D: -; DNA: TGTGCGGTGGGGCGGAAAGAGACCCAGTACTTC; CDR3: CAVGRKETQYF
J: TRBJ1-1; V: TRBV6-5; size: -; D: -; DNA: TGTGCCAGCAGTGAGTCGGGCAGGGGAGCTTTCTTT; CDR3: CASSESGRGAFF
J: TRBJ2-7; V: TRBV28; size: -; D: -; DNA: TGTGCCAGCAGCCACCAGAGCCATCCGGGGTCCTACGAGCAGTACTTC; CDR3: CASSHQSHPGSYEQYF
J: TRBJ2-7; V: TRBV3-1; size: -; D: -; DNA: TGTGCCAGCAGCTCGTTCCGGGCTGAGCAGTACTTC; CDR3: CASSSFRAEQYF
J: TRBJ2-5; V: TRBV3-1; size: -; D: TRBD2; DNA: TGTGCCAGCAGCACGGGAGGTATCCGGACCCAGTACTTC; CDR3: CASSTGGIRTQYF
J: TRBJ2-1; V: TRBV6-5; size: -; D: -; DNA: TGTGCCAACAGAACCTTAGGGAGCGGGAATGAGCAGTTCTTC; CDR3: CANRTLGSGNEQFF
J: TRBJ2-1; V: TRBV7-2; size: many; D: -; DNA: TGTGCCAGCAGCGACCTTTTTAGCAATGAGCAGTTCTTC; CDR3: CASSDLFSNEQFF
J: TRBJ2-4; V: TRBV28; size: -; D: -; DNA: TGTGCCAGCAATTCGGAGGGCCTAGCCAAAAACATTCAGTACTTC; CDR3: CASNSEGLAKNIQYF
J: TRBJ2-5; V: TRBV29-1; size: -; D: -; DNA: TGCAGCGTTGAAGGTTGGGCAGGGCCCGAGACCCAGTACTTC; CDR3: CSVEGWAGPETQYF
J: TRBJ1-2; V: TRBV29-1; size: -; D: TRBD1; DNA: TGCAGCGTTCACACAGGGGGCTCCTATGGCTACACCTTC; CDR3: CSVHTGGSYGYTF
J: TRBJ2-3; V: TRBV27; size: few; D: -; DNA: TGTGCCAGCAGTTTATTTGGCAACACAGATACGCAGTATTTT; CDR3: CASSLFGNTDTQYF
J: TRBJ2-5; V: TRBV20-1; size: -; D: -; DNA: TGCAGTGCCTCGAGGATTAAAGAGACCCAGTACTTC; CDR3: CSASRIKETQYF
J: TRBJ2-5; V: TRBV28; size: -; D: -; DNA: TGTGCCAGCAGCCCACGCCAGGGGCGAAAGACCCAGTACTTC; CDR3: CASSPRQGRKTQYF
J: TRBJ1-1; V: TRBV20-1; size: -; D: TRBD1; DNA: TGCAGTGCTCATAGGGGTGGGACAGGGGGTTCGGAAGCTTTCTTT; CDR3: CSAHRGGTGGSEAFF
J: TRBJ1-3; V: TRBV5-1; size: -; D: -; DNA: TGCGCCAGCAGCTTCGGCCAAGCTGGAAACACCATATATTTT; CDR3: CASSFGQAGNTIYF
J: TRBJ2-4; V: TRBV18; size: -; D: -; DNA: TGTGCCAGCTCACCCCTTGCCAAAAACATTCAGTACTTC; CDR3: CASSPLAKNIQYF
J: TRBJ2-7; V: TRBV16; size: -; D: -; DNA: TGTGCCAGCAAAGGCGTCGGTTACGAGCAGTACTTC; CDR3: CASKGVGYEQYF
J: TRBJ2-5; V: TRBV4-2; size: few; D: TRBD2; DNA: TGTGCCAGCAGCCAAGTCTTAGCGGGAAGCCAAGAGACCCAGTACTTC; CDR3: CASSQVLAGSQETQYF
J: TRBJ2-7; V: TRBV20-1; size: -; D: -; DNA: TGCAGTGCTACCCTTACTGGGAGAGGCTACGAGCAGTACTTC; CDR3: CSATLTGRGYEQYF
J: TRBJ2-7; V: TRBV5-1; size: few; D: TRBD2; DNA: TGCGCCAGCAGCTTGGGACTAGCGGACGAGCAGTACTTC; CDR3: CASSLGLADEQYF
J: TRBJ2-5; V: TRBV7-7; size: -; D: TRBD2; DNA: TGTGCTAGCAGCTTAGAGTGGCTAGCGGCCCGGGAGACCCAGTACTTC; CDR3: CASSLEWLAARETQYF
J: TRBJ2-2; V: TRBV12-3/TRBV12-4; size: -; D: TRBD2; DNA: TGTGCCAGCAGCGGGGGACTAGCGGGAGGGCCGAGCACCGGGGAGCTGTTTTTT; CDR3: CASSGGLAGGPSTGELFF